This passage covers 16 T cell receptor beta chains from one sample sequenced in a study of T cell clonality in common variable immunodeficiency. Only in-frame clones appear in the TCRdb table, and some are missing; sequencing was by immunoSEQ multiplex PCR. This sample carries 30,000 to 40,000 clones and no singletons, and roughly 2.9% goes to the top ten. Sequencing was performed on peripheral blood mononuclear cells. These receptors were taken from a person between 18 and 75 years old in good health.

This clone was found many times. Sequencing ends 3 residues short of the CDR3 end; the germline J gene provides the rest. This sequence joins TRBV5-4 and TRBJ1-2, with D perhaps matching TRBD1 (6 bases). CDR1 is SGHNT and CDR2 is YYREEE in the germline V gene (reference sequence). The V end was cut by 4 bases, the J end by 4 bases, with 14 bases between. This CDR3 is built from 14 residues. The CDR3 bases that were read are TGTGCCAGCAGCCGACCGGGGGGCGCCTATGGC. Its translation: CASSRPGGAYG. The complete CDR3 protein is CASSRPGGAYGYTF. Using reference TRBV5-4 and TRBJ1-2 for the parts outside the CDR3, the full variable domain is ETGVTQSPTHLIKTRGQQVTLRCSSQSGHNTVSWYQQALGQGPQFIFQYYREEENGRGNFPPRFSGLQFPNYSSELNVNALELDDSALYLCASSRPGGAYGYTFGSGTRLTVV.

This clone showed up many times. The CDR3 extends 3 residues past the end of the read, so its final part is completed from the germline J gene. The rearrangement links TRBV27 to TRBJ2-1, with TRBD2 matching 8 bases. Looked up from germline, CDR1 is MNHEY and CDR2 is SMNVEV (reference sequence). V trimming: 2 bases; J trimming: 3 bases; junction bases outside the gene matches: 3. The CDR3 runs 15 residues. CDR3 residues: CASSLTSGNYNEQFF. CDR3 DNA, as far as it was read: TGTGCCAGCAGTTTAACTAGCGGAAACTACAATGAG.

This clone was observed many times. The read ends 3 residues early relative to the CDR3; the germline J gene fills the gap. The chain uses TRBV29-1 and TRBJ2-5, with TRBD1 as a possible D gene (5 bases). CDR3 size: 14 residues. Per the germline V gene, CDR1 is SQVTM and CDR2 is ANQGSEA. Trimming removed 5 bases at V and 5 bases at J, with 18 bases between. Incomplete CDR3 DNA: TGCAGCGTTAGAATCCAGGGTGTGGGGGAGACC. This encodes CSVRIQGVGET. The complete CDR3 sequence is CSVRIQGVGETQYF.

This clone has at least ten counts. The read ends 3 residues shy of where the CDR3 ends; the end is completed using the germline J gene. The gene calls are TRBV12-3 or TRBV12-4 and TRBJ2-7; TRBD2 matches 8 bases. The trim removed 5 bases at V and 0 bases at J, leaving 6 bases unmatched. The CDR3 consists of 15 residues. The CDR3 DNA, read in part, is TGTGCCAGCAGTCCGGAGCGGGGGAGCTCCTACGAG. This translates into CASSPERGSSYE. The entire CDR3 protein is CASSPERGSSYEQYF.

Points on this clone: The missing CDR3 end, 3 residues past where the read stops, is filled in from the germline J gene. The rearrangement uses TRBV5-8 and TRBJ2-7; 9 positions agree with TRBD2. V gave up 4 bases and J gave up 4 bases; unmatched junction bases: 6. This CDR3 has 14 residues. The V gene's germline CDR1 is SGHTS and CDR2 YDEGEE. CDR3 in amino acids: CASSPLAGGYEQYF. The part of the CDR3 DNA that was read is TGTGCCAGCAGCCCTCTCGCGGGAGGGTACGAG.

There are many counts of this clone. The observed sequence ends 3 residues before the CDR3 terminus, with the missing tail filled in from the germline J gene. This chain uses TRBV7-3 with TRBJ2-2, with D possibly matching TRBD2 (6 bases). The germline V and J ends were trimmed by 5 bases and 5 bases, with 18 bases remaining between them. The germline gives CDR1 SGHTA, CDR2 FQGTGA. This CDR3 comprises 16 residues. CDR3 amino acids: CASSPRDSALTGELFF. CDR3 DNA (partial): TGTGCCAGCAGCCCACGGGACTCTGCGCTTACCGGGGAG.

This clone was seen at least ten times. The CDR3 goes on 3 residues after the read ends, and that part is filled in from the germline J gene. The chain carries TRBV7-9 and TRBJ1-2; D is unresolved. The germline V gene encodes CDR1 SEHNR and CDR2 FQNEAQ (reference sequence). The ends were cut back, 5 bases at V and 7 bases at J, with 8 bases in the middle. The CDR3 sequence is 11 residues long. CDR3 DNA, as far as it was read: TGTGCCAGCAGCCCCTTAGTTGGC. Protein: CASSPLVG. The whole CDR3 reads CASSPLVGYTF.

There are many counts of this clone. The read halts 3 residues ahead of the CDR3 end, with the missing end drawn from the germline J gene. The chain is built from TRBV5-1 and TRBJ2-3; 10 bases are shared with TRBD1. Germline trimming cut 8 bases from V and 2 bases from J; bases unmatched to any gene: 11. The CDR3 is 16 residues long. The germline V gene encodes CDR1 SGHRS and CDR2 YFSETQ. The CDR3 bases that were read are TGCGCCAGTCGCCTCACCGGGACAGGGGTCACAGATACG. Translating gives CASRLTGTGVTDT. The complete CDR3 protein is CASRLTGTGVTDTQYF.

This clone was seen a handful of times. Read sequence stops 3 residues before the CDR3 end, and the germline J gene provides the missing end. V usage is TRBV23-1 and J usage is TRBJ2-1; 10 nucleotides match TRBD2. TRBV23-1 is recorded as an ORF, its role being uncertain. This CDR3 has 14 amino acids. V lost 6 bases, J lost 5 bases, and 4 bases stayed unmatched. The CDR3 spells CASSPGLADNEQFF. CDR3 DNA (partial): TGCGCCAGCAGCCCCGGACTAGCGGACAATGAG.

A few counts support this clone. The read halts 3 residues ahead of the CDR3 end, with the missing end drawn from the germline J gene. The V gene is TRBV20-1, the J gene TRBJ2-1; D perhaps matches TRBD2 (5 bases). V lost 0 bases, J lost 0 bases, and 12 bases lay in between. The germline gives CDR1 DFQATT, CDR2 SNEGSKA (reference sequence). The CDR3 has 16 amino acids. The CDR3 DNA, read in part, is TGCAGTGCTAGAGAGGACGGACTCAGCTCCTACAATGAG. Protein product: CSAREDGLSSYNE. The full CDR3 sequence reads CSAREDGLSSYNEQFF.

This clone was counted at least ten times. The CDR3 bases that were read are TGCAGCGCCACTAGGCTTTTGCCGATGACCACTGAA. Translating it yields CSATRLLPMTTE. The whole CDR3 sequence is CSATRLLPMTTEAFF. The chain combines TRBV29-1 with TRBJ1-1; no clear D gene. The CDR3 end is not reached by the read, which stops 3 residues before it; the germline J gene fills it in. This CDR3 has 15 amino acids. V lost 7 bases to trimming and J lost 4 bases, with 22 bases between them. The V gene's germline CDR1 is SQVTM and CDR2 ANQGSEA.

A few counts support this clone. The junction shows a germline mismatch at one end, possibly a read error. The read falls 3 residues short of the CDR3 end, and the missing part is taken from the germline J gene. The same CDR3 also results from other DNA sequences found in this sample. The chain links TRBV20-1 to TRBJ1-2; TRBD1 might be the D (6 bases). The CDR3 has 13 residues. Germline CDR1 reads DFQATT; CDR2 reads SNEGSKA (reference sequence). Partial CDR3 DNA: TGCAGTGCCCCGAGGGGGTCTTCCTATGGA. This codes for CSAPRGSSYG. The whole CDR3 sequence reads CSAPRGSSYGYTF.

With regard to this clone: The sequence runs out 3 residues before the end of the CDR3; the remainder is reconstructed from the germline J gene. The chain joins TRBV18 to TRBJ2-3, with 7 bases fitting TRBD1. Germline CDR1 is KGHSH and CDR2 is LQKENI. The CDR3 loop spans 15 amino acids. The part of the CDR3 DNA that was read is TGTGCCAGCTCATCAGGGACAGCTAGCAATCAGCCG. This sequence encodes CASSSGTASNQP. The full CDR3 sequence reads CASSSGTASNQPQYF.

At least ten counts were recorded for this clone. The read finishes 3 residues shy of the CDR3 end, and the germline J gene is used to complete it. The chain uses TRBV14 and TRBJ1-2; 7 nucleotides match TRBD1. The CDR3 sequence is 15 residues long. The germline V gene encodes CDR1 SGHDN and CDR2 FVKESK. The V gene end was trimmed by 4 bases and the J gene end by 2 bases; junction bases not matched to a gene: 7. CDR3 region: CASSPQGIQNYGYTF. Partial CDR3 DNA: TGTGCCAGCAGCCCACAGGGGATTCAGAACTATGGC.

In the case of this clone: Just one base apart from a much larger clone, this may be a read error. The read comes to an end 3 residues before the CDR3 does, leaving the germline J gene to fill in the end. This rearrangement joins TRBV7-8 to TRBJ1-6; 9 bases align to TRBD1. Trimming removed 2 bases from V and 12 bases from J; junction bases left unmatched: 14. The germline V gene has CDR1 SGHVS and CDR2 FQNEAQ. This CDR3 has 17 amino acids. Partial CDR3 DNA: TGTGCCAGCAGCTTAATCACTTCCGGGACAGGGTCTTTACCC. Protein: CASSLITSGTGSLP. The full CDR3 sequence reads CASSLITSGTGSLPLHF.

This clone was seen ten or more times. The read ends 3 residues before the CDR3 terminus; that terminus is restored from the germline J gene. This chain links TRBV5-1 with TRBJ2-6, with 9 bases matching TRBD1. V was pared by 2 bases and J by 2 bases, with 8 bases of the junction left unmatched. Germline assignment: CDR1 SGHRS and CDR2 YFSETQ. The CDR3 consists of 18 residues. The sequenced CDR3 bases are TGCGCCAGCAGCTTCGGGACAGGGATAAACCCTGGGGCCAACGTC. This sequence encodes CASSFGTGINPGANV. The whole CDR3 sequence reads CASSFGTGINPGANVLTF.